This T cell receptor beta chain was identified in a study of technical replicates of blood from a few donors. Per germline, CDR1 SGHVS and CDR2 FQNEAQ. Germline trimming cut 4 bases from V and 11 bases from J; bases unmatched to any gene: 11. The CDR3 is 14 amino acids. Profiled with immunoSEQ multiplex PCR; TCRdb holds only in-frame clones, not every one. The data contain over 50,000 clones, 85% to 95% of them singletons. This chain links TRBV7-8 with TRBJ1-1, with 9 bases matching TRBD1. This receptor was taken from a human donor in good health. Some clones in this sample may be carry-over from other donors' samples. The sample consisted of PBMCs. In nucleotides, the CDR3 is TGTGCCAGCAGCTCCCTTGGGACAGGGTCTTTCGCTTTCTTT. Translated: CASSSLGTGSFAFF.